Described below is a single TCR beta chain sequence and its context. This clone has more than one count but fewer than ten. Its antigen remains undetermined. Within one base of it there is no much larger clone, and no base qualities were kept. This specimen belongs to a study of blood T cell repertoires in COVID-19 (dated by TCRdb to 2020 to 2021). In the study overall: Samples from collaborators originated in the United States, Italy and Spain and spanned both the acute and convalescent phases of COVID-19. The prospective study material was composed of cDNA or gDNA derived from T cells, B-cell-depleted T cells, or PBMCs. The dataset comprised deeply sampled blood TCRbeta repertoires from subjects exposed to, actively infected with, or recovered from COVID-19. The repertoires were released in a freely available public database intended as a resource for research on the immune response to SARS-CoV-2. Samples were obtained from the ongoing ImmuneRACE study (first 160 participants) and from some 1,300 subjects provided by 6 global collaborators. A de-identified subject ID, COVID-19 status, age in years and sex were almost always included in the sample metadata. Where available, HLA class I and class II types were obtained from metadata supplied by the sample provider rather than from assay-based typing.

Each collaborating institution followed its own protocols to collect whole blood in K2EDTA tubes. For TCRbeta analysis, collaborator samples were shipped as frozen whole blood, as isolated PBMCs, or as DNA extracted from either sample type. The immunoSEQ Assay, a bias-controlled multiplex PCR, was used to amplify TCRbeta CDR3 regions from genomic DNA. The source study handled its data this way. The number of nucleated cells in each sample was estimated by amplification of reference gene primers within the assay. To quantify the absolute abundance of each unique TCRbeta CDR3 rearrangement, sequence reads were collapsed and filtered. For each sample, productive Simpson clonality was calculated as the square root of Simpson's diversity index across productive rearrangements. Not all clones reach the TCRdb copy of this immuneACCESS table, which keeps in-frame sequences only. Checked studies attribute under half of the gap to unresolved V genes and leave the rest unexplained. V, J and clone size are those of that table, while D and trimming were read from the DNA. The sample table shows approximately 170,000 clones, and roughly four fifths are seen once. The top ten clones comprise 8% to 13% of the sample.

The CDR3 measures 14 amino acids from cysteine to phenylalanine. Only CDR3 DNA is held: 42 bases, read in frame from base 1. CDR1 SGHNT and CDR2 YYREEE are derived from the germline V gene (reference sequence). The germline V end is reduced by 5 bases and the J end by 3 bases; junction bases left unmatched: 7. What the study reported, not specific to this receptor: Clinical and demographic metadata were provided uncurated, with the amount varying by source and participant.

In this chain, TRBV5-4 is recombined with TRBJ2-7, with 8 bases matching TRBD2. This sequence was found in a man in his 60s with active or convalescent COVID-19. The specimen sequenced was peripheral blood. This receptor has the CDR3 CASSRERGNYEQYF. The DNA sequence is TGTGCCAGCAGTAGGGAGCGGGGGAACTACGAGCAGTACTTC.